The source of this TCR beta chain is a study of cytomegalovirus exposure and HLA in healthy donors. This clone has only a few counts. The antigen is undetermined. Study-wide points: The later analysis indicated that the majority of CMV-associated TCR beta chains appeared HLA-restricted.

It was with 60 Vbeta and 13 Jbeta primers that the PCR ran. Libraries were prepared by immunoSEQ multiplex PCR; TCRdb keeps only in-frame clonotypes and omits some of them. The sample yields roughly 120,000 clones, roughly 79% seen once. The CDR3 consists of 12 residues. V lost 8 bases and J lost 5; bases outside the gene matches: 6. Germline V CDR1 and CDR2: SQVTM, ANQGSEA. The source material was PBMCs. The chain combines TRBV29-1 with TRBJ1-2; TRBD1 agrees at 9 bases. The sequence was collected from a woman aged 30 to 39 in good health and CMV-seronegative. The CDR3 sequence: CSLRDRDYGYTF. The CDR3 DNA reads TGCAGCCTCCGGGACAGGGATTATGGCTACACCTTC.